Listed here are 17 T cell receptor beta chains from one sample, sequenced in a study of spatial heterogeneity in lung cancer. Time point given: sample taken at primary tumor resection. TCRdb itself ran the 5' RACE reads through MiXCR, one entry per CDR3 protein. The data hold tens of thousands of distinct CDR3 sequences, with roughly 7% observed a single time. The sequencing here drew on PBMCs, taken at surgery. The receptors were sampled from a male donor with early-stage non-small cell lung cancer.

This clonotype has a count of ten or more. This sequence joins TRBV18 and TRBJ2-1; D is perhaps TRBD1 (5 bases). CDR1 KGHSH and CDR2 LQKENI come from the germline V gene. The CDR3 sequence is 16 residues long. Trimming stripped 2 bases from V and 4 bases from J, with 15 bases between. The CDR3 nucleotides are TGTGCCAGCTCACCATTCAAGGGGAAGGGATACAATGAGCAGTTCTTC. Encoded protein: CASSPFKGKGYNEQFF.

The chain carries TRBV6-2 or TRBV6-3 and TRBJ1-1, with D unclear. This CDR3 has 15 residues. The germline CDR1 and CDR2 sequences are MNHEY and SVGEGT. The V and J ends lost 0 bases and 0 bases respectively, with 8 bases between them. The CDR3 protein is CASSYSINMNTEAFF. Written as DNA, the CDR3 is TGTGCCAGCAGTTACTCGATTAACATGAACACTGAAGCTTTCTTT.

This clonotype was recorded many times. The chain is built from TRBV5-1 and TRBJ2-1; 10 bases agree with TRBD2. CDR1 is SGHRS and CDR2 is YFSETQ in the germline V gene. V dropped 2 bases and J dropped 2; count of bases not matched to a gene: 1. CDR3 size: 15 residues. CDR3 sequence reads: CASSFSGGPYNEQFF. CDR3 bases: TGCGCCAGCAGCTTTAGCGGGGGGCCCTACAATGAGCAGTTCTTC.

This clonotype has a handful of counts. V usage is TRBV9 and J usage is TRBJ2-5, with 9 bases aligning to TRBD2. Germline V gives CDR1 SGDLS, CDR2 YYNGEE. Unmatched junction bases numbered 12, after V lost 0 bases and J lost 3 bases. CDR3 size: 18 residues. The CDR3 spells CASSVGGPSGTLEETQYF. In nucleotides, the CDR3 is TGTGCCAGCAGCGTAGGAGGACCTAGCGGGACCCTCGAAGAGACCCAGTACTTC.

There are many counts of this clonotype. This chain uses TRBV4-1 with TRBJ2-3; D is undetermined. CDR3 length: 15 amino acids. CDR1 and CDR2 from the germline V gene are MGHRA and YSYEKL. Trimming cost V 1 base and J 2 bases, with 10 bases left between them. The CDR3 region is CASSQVQANTDTQYF. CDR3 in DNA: TGCGCCAGCAGCCAAGTTCAAGCTAACACAGATACGCAGTATTTT.

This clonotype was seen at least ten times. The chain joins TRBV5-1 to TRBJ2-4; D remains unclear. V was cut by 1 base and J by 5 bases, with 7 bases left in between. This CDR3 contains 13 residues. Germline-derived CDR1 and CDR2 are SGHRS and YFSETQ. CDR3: CASSLSTQNIQYF. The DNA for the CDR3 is TGCGCCAGCAGCTTGTCCACTCAAAACATTCAGTACTTC.

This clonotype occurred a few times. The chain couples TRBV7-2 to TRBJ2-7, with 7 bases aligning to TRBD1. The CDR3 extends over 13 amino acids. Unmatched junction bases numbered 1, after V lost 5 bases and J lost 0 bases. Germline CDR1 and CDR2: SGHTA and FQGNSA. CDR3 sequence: CASSRDSSYEQYF. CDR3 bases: TGTGCCAGCAGCCGGGACAGCTCCTACGAGCAGTACTTC. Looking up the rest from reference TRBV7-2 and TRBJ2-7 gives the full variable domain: GAGVSQSPSNKVTEKGKDVELRCDPISGHTALYWYRQSLGQGLEFLIYFQGNSAPDKSGLPSDRFSAERTGGSVSTLTIQRTQQEDSAVYLCASSRDSSYEQYFGPGTRLTVT.

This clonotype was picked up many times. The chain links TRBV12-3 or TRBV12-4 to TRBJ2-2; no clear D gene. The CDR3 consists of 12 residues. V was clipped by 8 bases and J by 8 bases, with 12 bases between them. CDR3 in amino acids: CASLRVSGELFF. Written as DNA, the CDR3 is TGTGCCAGCCTTAGGGTGTCGGGGGAGCTGTTTTTT.

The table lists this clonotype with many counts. CDR3 in amino acids: CASSENEEGGYTF. The CDR3 DNA is TGTGCCAGCAGTGAAAATGAAGAGGGTGGCTACACCTTC. The genes are TRBV2 and TRBJ1-2; no clear D. Per the germline V gene, CDR1 is SNHLY and CDR2 is FYNNEI. This CDR3 comprises 13 residues. V lost 2 bases and J 7 bases, leaving 11 bases between the germline ends.

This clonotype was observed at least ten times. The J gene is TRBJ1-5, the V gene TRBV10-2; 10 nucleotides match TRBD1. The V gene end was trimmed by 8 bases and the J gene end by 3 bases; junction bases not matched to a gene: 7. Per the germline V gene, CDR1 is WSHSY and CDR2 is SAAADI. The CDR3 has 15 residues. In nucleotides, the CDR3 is TGCGCCAGCCAGGGGGGACAGGGGATCAATCAGCCCCAGCATTTT. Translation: CASQGGQGINQPQHF.

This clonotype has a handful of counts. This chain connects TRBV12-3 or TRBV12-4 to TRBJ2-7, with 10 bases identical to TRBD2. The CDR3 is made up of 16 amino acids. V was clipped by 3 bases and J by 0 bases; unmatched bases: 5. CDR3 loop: CASSFSASGSSYEQYF. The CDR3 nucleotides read TGTGCCAGCAGTTTCTCGGCTAGCGGGAGCTCCTACGAGCAGTACTTC.

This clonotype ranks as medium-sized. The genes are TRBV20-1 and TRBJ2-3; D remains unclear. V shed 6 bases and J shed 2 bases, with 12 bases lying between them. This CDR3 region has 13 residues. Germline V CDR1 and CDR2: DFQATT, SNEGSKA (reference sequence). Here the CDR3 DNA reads TGCAGTGCCCAAGGACCTCCCACAGATACGCAGTATTTT. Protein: CSAQGPPTDTQYF.

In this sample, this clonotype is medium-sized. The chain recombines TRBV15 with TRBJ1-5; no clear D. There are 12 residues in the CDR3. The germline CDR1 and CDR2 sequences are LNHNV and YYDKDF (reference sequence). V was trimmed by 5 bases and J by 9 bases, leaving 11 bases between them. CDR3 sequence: CATSAARRPQHF. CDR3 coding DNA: TGTGCCACCAGCGCGGCTAGACGGCCCCAGCATTTT.

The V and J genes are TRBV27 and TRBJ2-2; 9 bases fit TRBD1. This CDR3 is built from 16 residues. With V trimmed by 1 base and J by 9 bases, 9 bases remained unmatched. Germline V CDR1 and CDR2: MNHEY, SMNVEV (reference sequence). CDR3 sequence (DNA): TGTGCCAGCAGTTTATATCAACCCGGGACAGGGAGGGAGCTGTTTTTT. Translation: CASSLYQPGTGRELFF.

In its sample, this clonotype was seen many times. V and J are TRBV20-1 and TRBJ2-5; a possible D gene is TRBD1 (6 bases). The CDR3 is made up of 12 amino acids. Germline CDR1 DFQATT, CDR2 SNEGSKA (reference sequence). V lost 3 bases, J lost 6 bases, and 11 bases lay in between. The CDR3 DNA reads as TGCAGTGCTAGTTACGGGGACAAGACCCAGTACTTC. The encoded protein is CSASYGDKTQYF.

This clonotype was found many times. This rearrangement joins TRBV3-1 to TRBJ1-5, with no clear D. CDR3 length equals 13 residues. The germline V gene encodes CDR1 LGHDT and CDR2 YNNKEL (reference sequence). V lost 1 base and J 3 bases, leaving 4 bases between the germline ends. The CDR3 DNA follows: TGTGCCAGCAGCCAAGGTCACAATCAGCCCCAGCATTTT. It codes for CASSQGHNQPQHF.

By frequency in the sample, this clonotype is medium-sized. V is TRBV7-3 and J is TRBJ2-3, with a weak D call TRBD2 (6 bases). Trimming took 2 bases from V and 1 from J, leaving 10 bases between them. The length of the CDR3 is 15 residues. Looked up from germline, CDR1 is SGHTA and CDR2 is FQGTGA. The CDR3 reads CASSLQAGRTDTQYF. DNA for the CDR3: TGTGCCAGCAGCTTACAAGCGGGCCGCACAGATACGCAGTATTTT.